These T cell receptor beta chains were read from a single sample in a study of CD4+ T cells in melanoma. The method was immunoSEQ multiplex PCR; TCRdb's version includes in-frame clones alone and lacks a portion of them. The table shows fewer than 20,000 clones, with under 90% occurring only once. The sample consisted of cells from a culture (not recorded whether cultured in vitro). The origin of the receptors is a human donor with melanoma. Each CDR3 is given with its conserved first and last residue. The order of the fields is CDR3 protein, CDR3 DNA, clone size, V gene, D gene, J gene. The D gene is left open where the match is weak. Clone sizes are given selectively: once, few, many, or a class where the clone is expanded.

cdr3_aa: CASSLVVDRGPEQYF
cdr3_nt: TGTGCCAGCAGCTTAGTCGTGGACAGGGGTCCCGAGCAGTACTTC
clone_size: .
v_call: TRBV7-2
d_call: TRBD1
j_call: TRBJ2-7

cdr3_aa: CAWKTSGGSYNEQFF
cdr3_nt: TGTGCCTGGAAGACTAGCGGGGGATCCTACAATGAGCAGTTCTTC
clone_size: .
v_call: TRBV30
d_call: TRBD2
j_call: TRBJ2-1

cdr3_aa: CASKRQLNTGELFF
cdr3_nt: TGTGCCAGCAAAAGGCAGTTGAACACCGGGGAGCTGTTTTTT
clone_size: .
v_call: TRBV6-5
d_call: .
j_call: TRBJ2-2

cdr3_aa: CASSSDGGTDTQYF
cdr3_nt: TGCGCCAGCAGCTCCGACGGAGGCACAGATACGCAGTATTTT
clone_size: once
v_call: TRBV5-1
d_call: .
j_call: TRBJ2-3

cdr3_aa: CASSYLGTDTQYF
cdr3_nt: TGTGCCAGCAGTTACTTGGGAACAGATACGCAGTATTTT
clone_size: .
v_call: TRBV6-6
d_call: .
j_call: TRBJ2-3

cdr3_aa: CASSPRGQHNYGYTF
cdr3_nt: TGTGCCAGCAGCCCTCGTGGACAGCACAACTATGGCTACACCTTC
clone_size: .
v_call: TRBV7-8
d_call: .
j_call: TRBJ1-2

cdr3_aa: CASSSRGQGSTGELFF
cdr3_nt: TGCGCCAGCAGTTCTCGGGGACAGGGAAGCACCGGGGAGCTGTTTTTT
clone_size: .
v_call: TRBV5-1
d_call: TRBD1
j_call: TRBJ2-2

cdr3_aa: CASSKLAVADTQYF
cdr3_nt: TGTGCCAGTAGTAAACTAGCGGTAGCAGATACGCAGTATTTT
clone_size: .
v_call: TRBV19
d_call: TRBD2
j_call: TRBJ2-3

cdr3_aa: CAISAGGNSYNEQFF
cdr3_nt: TGTGCCATCAGTGCCGGGGGGAACTCCTACAATGAGCAGTTCTTC
clone_size: once
v_call: TRBV10-3
d_call: TRBD2
j_call: TRBJ2-1

cdr3_aa: CASSRGGPTEKLFF
cdr3_nt: TGTGCCAGCTCCCGGGGAGGACCAACTGAAAAACTGTTTTTT
clone_size: .
v_call: TRBV18
d_call: .
j_call: TRBJ1-4

cdr3_aa: CISGDLSYEQYF
cdr3_nt: TGTATTAGCGGGGACCTGTCCTACGAGCAGTACTTC
clone_size: .
v_call: TRBV6-1
d_call: TRBD2
j_call: TRBJ2-7

cdr3_aa: CASSLRDGTASEKLFF
cdr3_nt: TGTGCCAGCAGCCTTCGGGACGGGACCGCCTCAGAAAAACTGTTTTTT
clone_size: .
v_call: TRBV5-8
d_call: .
j_call: TRBJ1-4

cdr3_aa: CASSRVANYGYTF
cdr3_nt: TGTGCCAGCAGTAGGGTCGCTAACTATGGCTACACCTTC
clone_size: .
v_call: TRBV6-5
d_call: .
j_call: TRBJ1-2

cdr3_aa: CASARLAGSTDTQYF
cdr3_nt: TGTGCCAGCGCCCGACTAGCGGGGAGCACAGATACGCAGTATTTT
clone_size: .
v_call: TRBV2
d_call: TRBD2
j_call: TRBJ2-3

cdr3_aa: CASSSGITGLYGYTF
cdr3_nt: TGTGCCAGCAGTTCAGGAATAACAGGCCTCTATGGCTACACCTTC
clone_size: .
v_call: TRBV28
d_call: .
j_call: TRBJ1-2

cdr3_aa: CSVGPGGNTIYF
cdr3_nt: TGCAGCGTTGGACCTGGAGGAAACACCATATATTTT
clone_size: .
v_call: TRBV29-1
d_call: .
j_call: TRBJ1-3

cdr3_aa: CASSPTGQRGYGYTF
cdr3_nt: TGTGCCAGCAGTCCGACGGGACAGCGGGGCTATGGCTACACCTTC
clone_size: once
v_call: TRBV6-6
d_call: TRBD1
j_call: TRBJ1-2

cdr3_aa: CASSLLVGSFLITYNEQFF
cdr3_nt: TGTGCCAGCAGCTTGCTTGTTGGCTCCTTTCTTATCACCTACAATGAGCAGTTCTTC
clone_size: .
v_call: TRBV5-5
d_call: .
j_call: TRBJ2-1

cdr3_aa: CASSPPLTGTDTQYF
cdr3_nt: TGTGCCAGCTCACCACCGTTGACAGGGACAGATACGCAGTATTTT
clone_size: .
v_call: TRBV18
d_call: TRBD1
j_call: TRBJ2-3

cdr3_aa: CASSYNTGYAQPQHF
cdr3_nt: TGTGCCAGCAGTTATAATACAGGGTACGCTCAGCCCCAGCATTTT
clone_size: .
v_call: TRBV2
d_call: .
j_call: TRBJ1-5

cdr3_aa: CASSRNAPGQGAPGYTF
cdr3_nt: TGCGCCAGCAGCCGAAACGCCCCGGGACAGGGGGCGCCGGGCTACACCTTC
clone_size: once
v_call: TRBV5-1
d_call: TRBD1
j_call: TRBJ1-2

cdr3_aa: CASSKGTFSGNTIYF
cdr3_nt: TGTGCCAGTAGTAAGGGGACATTCTCTGGAAACACCATATATTTT
clone_size: .
v_call: TRBV19
d_call: .
j_call: TRBJ1-3

cdr3_aa: CASSTSGGDSSTDTQYF
cdr3_nt: TGCGCCAGCAGTACTAGCGGGGGGGATTCTAGCACAGATACGCAGTATTTT
clone_size: .
v_call: TRBV10-1
d_call: TRBD2
j_call: TRBJ2-3

cdr3_aa: CASSWATDSDEQFF
cdr3_nt: TGCGCCAGCAGCTGGGCTACGGATTCCGATGAGCAGTTCTTC
clone_size: .
v_call: TRBV5-1
d_call: .
j_call: TRBJ2-1

cdr3_aa: CASSLESPLAPQHF
cdr3_nt: TGTGCCAGCAGCTTAGAATCCCCTCTCGCGCCCCAGCATTTT
clone_size: .
v_call: TRBV7-9
d_call: .
j_call: TRBJ1-5

cdr3_aa: CASSSGLVLETQYF
cdr3_nt: TGCGCCAGCAGTTCGGGACTAGTTTTGGAGACCCAGTACTTC
clone_size: .
v_call: TRBV5-1
d_call: TRBD2
j_call: TRBJ2-5

cdr3_aa: CASSDTGATNEKLFF
cdr3_nt: TGTGCCAGTAGCGATACCGGTGCAACTAATGAAAAACTGTTTTTT
clone_size: once
v_call: TRBV19
d_call: .
j_call: TRBJ1-4

cdr3_aa: CASSELAGGQADTQYF
cdr3_nt: TGTGCCAGCTCAGAACTAGCGGGGGGCCAGGCAGATACGCAGTATTTT
clone_size: .
v_call: TRBV18
d_call: TRBD2
j_call: TRBJ2-3